The rows below give T cell receptor beta chains drawn from one sample of a study of cytomegalovirus exposure and HLA in healthy donors. Libraries were prepared by immunoSEQ multiplex PCR; TCRdb keeps only in-frame clonotypes and omits some of them. This table holds around 130,000 clones, over 8.5% found once. The sequenced sample was PBMCs. The receptor set was obtained from a middle-aged woman in good health and CMV-seropositive. CDR3s include the opening cysteine and the closing phenylalanine or tryptophan. A D gene is named only where the DNA matches it firmly. The size of a clone is reported for some rows only, either as once, few or many, or as a class for expanded clones.

d_call: .
v_call: TRBV14
j_call: TRBJ1-2
clone_size: few
cdr3_nt: TGTGCCAGCAGCCAAGACCACGGGGGATCATATGGCTACACCTTC
cdr3_aa: CASSQDHGGSYGYTF

d_call: .
v_call: TRBV7-7
j_call: TRBJ2-2
clone_size: many
cdr3_nt: TGTGCCAGCAGCTTAGGCGATTTGAACACCGGGGAGCTGTTTTTT
cdr3_aa: CASSLGDLNTGELFF

d_call: TRBD2
v_call: TRBV4-1
j_call: TRBJ2-7
clone_size: .
cdr3_nt: TGCGCCAGCAGCCCTCCGGCGGGGGGTTCCTACGAGCAGTACTTC
cdr3_aa: CASSPPAGGSYEQYF

d_call: TRBD1
v_call: TRBV5-8
j_call: TRBJ1-5
clone_size: few
cdr3_nt: TGTGCCAGCAGCAGGGGACAGAGCCGAAGCAATCAGCCCCAGCATTTT
cdr3_aa: CASSRGQSRSNQPQHF

d_call: .
v_call: TRBV5-1
j_call: TRBJ2-3
clone_size: few
cdr3_nt: TGCGCCAGCAGCTTGGCCTGGGGTGGAGGGGGCACAGATACGCAGTATTTT
cdr3_aa: CASSLAWGGGGTDTQYF

d_call: .
v_call: TRBV12-5
j_call: TRBJ2-5
clone_size: .
cdr3_nt: TGTGCTAGTGGTCCCCGAGTAGTGACCCAGTACTTC
cdr3_aa: CASGPRVVTQYF

d_call: .
v_call: TRBV19
j_call: TRBJ2-2
clone_size: .
cdr3_nt: TGTGCCAGTAGTACTGACATCTCCGGGGAGCTGTTTTTT
cdr3_aa: CASSTDISGELFF

d_call: TRBD1
v_call: TRBV7-7
j_call: TRBJ2-5
clone_size: .
cdr3_nt: TGTGCCAGCAGCCGGGGACAGGGAGAGACCCAGTACTTC
cdr3_aa: CASSRGQGETQYF

d_call: .
v_call: TRBV13
j_call: TRBJ2-1
clone_size: .
cdr3_nt: TGTGCCAGCAGCTCTAGGAACAATGAGCAGTTCTTC
cdr3_aa: CASSSRNNEQFF

d_call: TRBD2
v_call: TRBV10-3
j_call: TRBJ2-2
clone_size: .
cdr3_nt: TGTGCCATCAGGACCCTGGGACTAGCGGGACCAATCGCGAACACCGGGGAGCTGTTTTTT
cdr3_aa: CAIRTLGLAGPIANTGELFF

d_call: TRBD1
v_call: TRBV6-6
j_call: TRBJ1-4
clone_size: once
cdr3_nt: TGTGCCAGCAGTACGGGACAGGGAGATGAAAAACTGTTTTTT
cdr3_aa: CASSTGQGDEKLFF

d_call: .
v_call: TRBV2
j_call: TRBJ1-6
clone_size: few
cdr3_nt: TGTGCCAGCCTTAAGGGGGTTGGGGATTCACCCCTCCACTTT
cdr3_aa: CASLKGVGDSPLHF

d_call: .
v_call: TRBV7-2
j_call: TRBJ1-6
clone_size: .
cdr3_nt: TGTGCCAGCAGCTTAGAGTTGCGCACCTATAATTCACCCCTCCACTTT
cdr3_aa: CASSLELRTYNSPLHF

d_call: .
v_call: TRBV5-1
j_call: TRBJ1-1
clone_size: few
cdr3_nt: TGCGCCAGCAGCCGGGATGGTCTCGGCACTGAAGCTTTCTTT
cdr3_aa: CASSRDGLGTEAFF

d_call: TRBD1
v_call: TRBV28
j_call: TRBJ1-1
clone_size: few
cdr3_nt: TGTGCCTGCCGACGCCCAACAGGGGCGGAAGGGAACACTGAAGCTTTCTTT
cdr3_aa: CACRRPTGAEGNTEAFF

d_call: .
v_call: TRBV7-3
j_call: TRBJ2-5
clone_size: few
cdr3_nt: TGTGCCAGCAGCTACTTACAAGAGACCCAGTACTTC
cdr3_aa: CASSYLQETQYF

d_call: TRBD2
v_call: TRBV6-5
j_call: TRBJ2-7
clone_size: .
cdr3_nt: TGTGCCAGCAGCCGAGGGACTAGCGGCTCCTACGAGCAGTACTTC
cdr3_aa: CASSRGTSGSYEQYF

d_call: TRBD1
v_call: TRBV12-5
j_call: TRBJ2-3
clone_size: .
cdr3_nt: TGTGCTAGTGGTCCCGACAGGGGGCCAGATACGCAGTATTTT
cdr3_aa: CASGPDRGPDTQYF

d_call: .
v_call: TRBV30
j_call: TRBJ1-3
clone_size: .
cdr3_nt: TGTGCCTGGAGACTAAACAGGGTCGGGAACACCATATATTTT
cdr3_aa: CAWRLNRVGNTIYF

d_call: TRBD2
v_call: TRBV7-9
j_call: TRBJ2-5
clone_size: .
cdr3_nt: TGTGCCAGCAGCCCCACCCGGGCTAGCGGGCGAGAGACCCAGTACTTC
cdr3_aa: CASSPTRASGRETQYF

d_call: TRBD1
v_call: TRBV5-1
j_call: TRBJ2-7
clone_size: few
cdr3_nt: TGCGCCAGCAGCTTGGAAAGCAGGGGGATGGGGTCTAAAGAGCAGTACTTC
cdr3_aa: CASSLESRGMGSKEQYF

d_call: TRBD2
v_call: TRBV10-3
j_call: TRBJ2-2
clone_size: .
cdr3_nt: TGTGCCATCAGTGAGCCCCCGGCACTAGCGGGGGGTCAAGACACCGGGGAGCTGTTTTTT
cdr3_aa: CAISEPPALAGGQDTGELFF

d_call: .
v_call: TRBV29-1
j_call: TRBJ1-3
clone_size: .
cdr3_nt: TGCAGCGTTACGGACACTGGAAACACCATATATTTT
cdr3_aa: CSVTDTGNTIYF

d_call: .
v_call: TRBV27
j_call: TRBJ1-5
clone_size: few
cdr3_nt: TGTGCCAGCAGTTTAAAATCCGGTTGGAATCAGCCCCAGCATTTT
cdr3_aa: CASSLKSGWNQPQHF

d_call: .
v_call: TRBV10-3
j_call: TRBJ1-2
clone_size: .
cdr3_nt: TGTGCCATCAGTGATGCCGGGACTTCTGAGGGAAACTATGGCTACACCTTC
cdr3_aa: CAISDAGTSEGNYGYTF

d_call: TRBD1
v_call: TRBV19
j_call: TRBJ2-2
clone_size: .
cdr3_nt: TGTGCCAGTACCCCGGACAGGACAGAGGGCACCGGGGAGCTGTTTTTT
cdr3_aa: CASTPDRTEGTGELFF

d_call: TRBD1
v_call: TRBV19
j_call: TRBJ1-2
clone_size: .
cdr3_nt: TGTGCCAGTAGTACCGAAGACAGGGTTGGCTACACCTTC
cdr3_aa: CASSTEDRVGYTF

d_call: TRBD2
v_call: TRBV29-1
j_call: TRBJ2-2
clone_size: few
cdr3_nt: TGCAGCGTTGAACTTCTGGAATCCGGGAGGGCCGGGGAGCTGTTTTTT
cdr3_aa: CSVELLESGRAGELFF

d_call: TRBD1
v_call: TRBV5-1
j_call: TRBJ1-2
clone_size: few
cdr3_nt: TGCGCCAGCAGCTCCGGGACAGGCAACTATGGCTACACCTTC
cdr3_aa: CASSSGTGNYGYTF

d_call: .
v_call: TRBV12-2
j_call: TRBJ2-7
clone_size: .
cdr3_nt: TGTGCAAGTCGCTTAGCGCTTCCCCCAGTTACCTACGAGCAGTACTTC
cdr3_aa: CASRLALPPVTYEQYF

d_call: .
v_call: TRBV6-1
j_call: TRBJ1-2
clone_size: few
cdr3_nt: TGTGCCAGCAGGGACAGTGGAAACTATGGCTACACCTTC
cdr3_aa: CASRDSGNYGYTF

d_call: .
v_call: TRBV7-9
j_call: TRBJ1-1
clone_size: .
cdr3_nt: TGTGCCAGCAGCTCTCAAGGGGTCCTCACTGAAGCTTTCTTT
cdr3_aa: CASSSQGVLTEAFF

d_call: TRBD1
v_call: TRBV6-7
j_call: TRBJ2-7
clone_size: .
cdr3_nt: TGTGCCAGCAGTCTAAGTTACCGGGACAGGTTTATTAGCAGGATCTACGAGCAGTACTTC
cdr3_aa: CASSLSYRDRFISRIYEQYF

d_call: .
v_call: TRBV5-1
j_call: TRBJ2-7
clone_size: few
cdr3_nt: TGCGCCAGCAGCTTGGCCGGAGTCGGATCCTACGAGCAGTACTTC
cdr3_aa: CASSLAGVGSYEQYF

d_call: .
v_call: TRBV18
j_call: TRBJ1-6
clone_size: .
cdr3_nt: TGTGCCAGCTCTCCAACACAATATAATTCACCCCTCCACTTT
cdr3_aa: CASSPTQYNSPLHF

d_call: TRBD1
v_call: TRBV5-4
j_call: TRBJ2-5
clone_size: few
cdr3_nt: TGTGCCAGCAACCGGGACAGCCAAGAGACCCAGTACTTC
cdr3_aa: CASNRDSQETQYF

d_call: TRBD1
v_call: TRBV6-5
j_call: TRBJ2-5
clone_size: few
cdr3_nt: TGTGCCAGCAGTCCTTGGGACAGGGTGAAAGAGACCCAGTACTTC
cdr3_aa: CASSPWDRVKETQYF

d_call: TRBD1
v_call: TRBV7-9
j_call: TRBJ2-7
clone_size: few
cdr3_nt: TGTGCCAGCAGCTCCCAGGAGACAGGGGTGTACGAGCAGTACTTC
cdr3_aa: CASSSQETGVYEQYF

d_call: .
v_call: TRBV27
j_call: TRBJ1-1
clone_size: .
cdr3_nt: TGTGCCAGCAGTTTACCCCAGGGGACGAACACTGAAGCTTTCTTT
cdr3_aa: CASSLPQGTNTEAFF

d_call: TRBD1
v_call: TRBV6-5
j_call: TRBJ2-1
clone_size: many
cdr3_nt: TGTGCCAGCAGTTATTACGGACAGGCTTACAATGAGCAGTTCTTC
cdr3_aa: CASSYYGQAYNEQFF

d_call: .
v_call: TRBV7-9
j_call: TRBJ1-5
clone_size: .
cdr3_nt: TGTGCCAGCAGCTTAGGAGAACAGCCCCAGCATTTT
cdr3_aa: CASSLGEQPQHF

d_call: .
v_call: TRBV28
j_call: TRBJ2-7
clone_size: few
cdr3_nt: TGTGCCAGCAATATCGCGGGACTTACCTACGAGCAGTACTTC
cdr3_aa: CASNIAGLTYEQYF

d_call: TRBD1
v_call: TRBV7-8
j_call: TRBJ1-2
clone_size: .
cdr3_nt: TGTGCCAGCAGCTGGGGACAGGGTAATGGCTACACCTTC
cdr3_aa: CASSWGQGNGYTF

d_call: .
v_call: TRBV5-1
j_call: TRBJ1-1
clone_size: few
cdr3_nt: TGCGCCAGCAGCAGGGGAATCCCGAACACTGAAGCTTTCTTT
cdr3_aa: CASSRGIPNTEAFF

d_call: .
v_call: TRBV6-1
j_call: TRBJ1-5
clone_size: few
cdr3_nt: TGTGCCAGCAGTGAACTCCGGGGTCAGAATCAGCCCCAGCATTTT
cdr3_aa: CASSELRGQNQPQHF

d_call: .
v_call: TRBV6-1
j_call: TRBJ2-7
clone_size: .
cdr3_nt: TGTGCCAGCAGTGTTGGGCTCTACGAGCAGTACTTC
cdr3_aa: CASSVGLYEQYF

d_call: TRBD1
v_call: TRBV6-4
j_call: TRBJ1-1
clone_size: few
cdr3_nt: TGTGCCAGCAGTGACTCGATGGGGGACAGCCCCGGTGGAAACACTGAAGCTTTCTTT
cdr3_aa: CASSDSMGDSPGGNTEAFF

d_call: TRBD1
v_call: TRBV7-8
j_call: TRBJ2-7
clone_size: few
cdr3_nt: TGTGCCAGCAGCGCCGGGACAGGGGGTTACGAGCAGTACTTC
cdr3_aa: CASSAGTGGYEQYF

d_call: .
v_call: TRBV7-9
j_call: TRBJ2-2
clone_size: few
cdr3_nt: TGTGCCAGCAGCCAGACTTCGGAGAACACCGGGGAGCTGTTTTTT
cdr3_aa: CASSQTSENTGELFF

d_call: .
v_call: TRBV5-1
j_call: TRBJ1-1
clone_size: .
cdr3_nt: TGCGCCAGCAGCTTGCTTGGTGTGAGGGACACTGAAGCTTTCTTT
cdr3_aa: CASSLLGVRDTEAFF

d_call: .
v_call: TRBV4-1
j_call: TRBJ1-2
clone_size: .
cdr3_nt: TGCGCCAGCAGCCAAGTGGAGCCAGGGAACTATGGCTACACCTTC
cdr3_aa: CASSQVEPGNYGYTF

d_call: .
v_call: TRBV11-2
j_call: TRBJ1-6
clone_size: few
cdr3_nt: TGTGCCAGCAGACATTGGGGCAGGGGTAATTCACCCCTCCACTTT
cdr3_aa: CASRHWGRGNSPLHF

d_call: TRBD2
v_call: TRBV6-4
j_call: TRBJ2-1
clone_size: .
cdr3_nt: TGTGCCAGCAGTGACGAGCGGGGCGGATACAATGAGCAGTTCTTC
cdr3_aa: CASSDERGGYNEQFF

d_call: .
v_call: TRBV7-9
j_call: TRBJ1-2
clone_size: few
cdr3_nt: TGTGCCAGCAGCCCCGACTTGAGCTATGGCTACACCTTC
cdr3_aa: CASSPDLSYGYTF

d_call: .
v_call: TRBV7-9
j_call: TRBJ1-1
clone_size: .
cdr3_nt: TGTGCCAGCAGCCCAGGGCGTTCGGGCCGGGTCTCTGAAGCTTTCTTT
cdr3_aa: CASSPGRSGRVSEAFF

d_call: .
v_call: TRBV5-8
j_call: TRBJ2-1
clone_size: .
cdr3_nt: TGTGCCAGCAGCTTCGGGCAGGGCACCTACAATGAGCAGTTCTTC
cdr3_aa: CASSFGQGTYNEQFF

d_call: .
v_call: TRBV6-5
j_call: TRBJ1-3
clone_size: few
cdr3_nt: TGTGCCAGCAGTCCCAGACACGTAACTGGAAACACCATATATTTT
cdr3_aa: CASSPRHVTGNTIYF

d_call: TRBD2
v_call: TRBV7-9
j_call: TRBJ2-1
clone_size: few
cdr3_nt: TGTGCCAGCAGCCCGGGAGGAGAGGACAATGAGCAGTTCTTC
cdr3_aa: CASSPGGEDNEQFF

d_call: TRBD1
v_call: TRBV19
j_call: TRBJ1-1
clone_size: few
cdr3_nt: TGTGCCAGTAGTCTGGGACAGGTTATGAACACTGAAGCTTTCTTT
cdr3_aa: CASSLGQVMNTEAFF